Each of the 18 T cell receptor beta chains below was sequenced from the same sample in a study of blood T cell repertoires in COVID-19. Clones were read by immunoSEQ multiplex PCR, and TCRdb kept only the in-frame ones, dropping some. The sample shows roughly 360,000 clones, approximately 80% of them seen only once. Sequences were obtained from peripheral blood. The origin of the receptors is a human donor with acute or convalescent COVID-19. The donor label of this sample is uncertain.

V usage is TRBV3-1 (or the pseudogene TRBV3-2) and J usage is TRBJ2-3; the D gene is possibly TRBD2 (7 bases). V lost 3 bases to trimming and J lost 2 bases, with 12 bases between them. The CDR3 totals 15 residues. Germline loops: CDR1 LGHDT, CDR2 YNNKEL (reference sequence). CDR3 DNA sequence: TGTGCCAGCAGCCATCGGGGGGCCCCCACAGATACGCAGTATTTT. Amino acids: CASSHRGAPTDTQYF.

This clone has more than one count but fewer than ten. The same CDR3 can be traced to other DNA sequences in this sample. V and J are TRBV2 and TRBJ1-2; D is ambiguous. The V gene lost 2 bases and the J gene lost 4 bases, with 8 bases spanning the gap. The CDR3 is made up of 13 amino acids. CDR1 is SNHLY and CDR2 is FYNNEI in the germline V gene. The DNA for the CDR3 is TGTGCCAGCAGTGAACTGAGGGTCTATGGCTACACCTTC. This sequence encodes CASSELRVYGYTF.

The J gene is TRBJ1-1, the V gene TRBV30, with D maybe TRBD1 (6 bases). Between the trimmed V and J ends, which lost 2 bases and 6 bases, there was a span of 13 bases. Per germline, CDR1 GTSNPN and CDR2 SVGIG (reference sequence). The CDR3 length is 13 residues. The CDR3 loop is CAWSLAGASEAFF. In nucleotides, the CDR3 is TGTGCCTGGAGTCTGGCAGGGGCCTCTGAAGCTTTCTTT.

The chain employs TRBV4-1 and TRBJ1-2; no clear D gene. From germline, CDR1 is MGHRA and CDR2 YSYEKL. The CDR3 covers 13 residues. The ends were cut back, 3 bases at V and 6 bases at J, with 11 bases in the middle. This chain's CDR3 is CASSHETGDGYTF. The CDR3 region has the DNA TGCGCCAGCAGCCACGAGACTGGTGATGGCTACACCTTC.

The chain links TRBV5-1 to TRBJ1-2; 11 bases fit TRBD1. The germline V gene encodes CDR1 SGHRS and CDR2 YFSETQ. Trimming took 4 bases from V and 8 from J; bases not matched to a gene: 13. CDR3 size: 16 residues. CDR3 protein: CASSESWTGGRGGYTF. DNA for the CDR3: TGCGCCAGCAGCGAATCTTGGACAGGGGGCAGGGGCGGCTACACCTTC.

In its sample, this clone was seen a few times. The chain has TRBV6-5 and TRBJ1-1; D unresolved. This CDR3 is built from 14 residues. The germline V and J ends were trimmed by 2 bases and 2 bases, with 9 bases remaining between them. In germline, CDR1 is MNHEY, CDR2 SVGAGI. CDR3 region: CASSYPGYNTEAFF. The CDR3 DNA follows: TGTGCCAGCAGTTACCCAGGCTATAACACTGAAGCTTTCTTT.

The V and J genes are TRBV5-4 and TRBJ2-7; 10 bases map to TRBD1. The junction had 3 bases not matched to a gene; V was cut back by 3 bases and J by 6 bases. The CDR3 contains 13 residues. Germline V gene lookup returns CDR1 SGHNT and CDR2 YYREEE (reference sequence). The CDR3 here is CASSWGQGLEQYF. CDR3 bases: TGTGCCAGCAGCTGGGGACAGGGGCTCGAGCAGTACTTC.

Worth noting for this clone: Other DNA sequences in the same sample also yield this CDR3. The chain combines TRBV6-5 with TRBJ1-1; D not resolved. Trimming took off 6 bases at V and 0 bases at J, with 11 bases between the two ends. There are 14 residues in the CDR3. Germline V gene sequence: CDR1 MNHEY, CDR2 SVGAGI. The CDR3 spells CASSLQNMNTEAFF. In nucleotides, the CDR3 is TGTGCCAGCAGCCTACAGAACATGAACACTGAAGCTTTCTTT.

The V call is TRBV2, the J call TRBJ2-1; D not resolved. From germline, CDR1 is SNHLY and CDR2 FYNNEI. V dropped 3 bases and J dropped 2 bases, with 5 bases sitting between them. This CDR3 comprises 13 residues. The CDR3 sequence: CASSERPYNEQFF. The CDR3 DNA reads TGTGCCAGCAGTGAGCGGCCCTACAATGAGCAGTTCTTC.

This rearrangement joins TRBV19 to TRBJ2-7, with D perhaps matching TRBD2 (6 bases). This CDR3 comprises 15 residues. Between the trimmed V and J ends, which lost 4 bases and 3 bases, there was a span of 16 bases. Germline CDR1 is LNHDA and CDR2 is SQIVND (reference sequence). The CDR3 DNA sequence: TGTGCCAGTAGTACAAAGACTAGTCGTTTCTACGAGCAGTACTTC. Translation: CASSTKTSRFYEQYF.

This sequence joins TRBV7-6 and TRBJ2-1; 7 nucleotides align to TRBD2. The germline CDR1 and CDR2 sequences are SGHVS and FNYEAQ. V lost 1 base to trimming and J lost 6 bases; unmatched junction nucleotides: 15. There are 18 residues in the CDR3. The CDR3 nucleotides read TGTGCCAGCAGCTTAGTAGGGGCTTTGACTAGCAGGTCCAATGAGCAGTTCTTC. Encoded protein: CASSLVGALTSRSNEQFF.

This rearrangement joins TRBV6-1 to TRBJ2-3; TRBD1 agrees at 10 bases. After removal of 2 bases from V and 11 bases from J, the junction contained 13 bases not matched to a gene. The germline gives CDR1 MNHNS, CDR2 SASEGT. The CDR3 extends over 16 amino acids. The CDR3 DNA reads TGTGCCAGCAGTGAACCTAGGGGACAGGGGTATTTGAAGCAGTATTTT. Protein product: CASSEPRGQGYLKQYF.

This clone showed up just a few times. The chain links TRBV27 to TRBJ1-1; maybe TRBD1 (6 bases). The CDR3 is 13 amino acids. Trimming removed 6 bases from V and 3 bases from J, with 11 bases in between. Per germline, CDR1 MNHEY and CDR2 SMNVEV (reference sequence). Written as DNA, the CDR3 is TGTGCCAGCAGACAACAGGGTTACACTGAAGCTTTCTTT. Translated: CASRQQGYTEAFF.

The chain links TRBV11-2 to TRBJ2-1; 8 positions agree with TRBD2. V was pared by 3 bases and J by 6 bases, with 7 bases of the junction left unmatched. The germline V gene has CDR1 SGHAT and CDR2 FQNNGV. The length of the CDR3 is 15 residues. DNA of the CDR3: TGTGCCAGCAGCTTCCGCACGGGAGGGAGCAATGAGCAGTTCTTC. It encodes CASSFRTGGSNEQFF.

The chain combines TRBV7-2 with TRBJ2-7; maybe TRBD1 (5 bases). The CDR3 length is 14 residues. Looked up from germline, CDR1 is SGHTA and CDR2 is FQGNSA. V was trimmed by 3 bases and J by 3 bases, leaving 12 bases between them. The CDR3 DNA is TGTGCCAGCAGCTTGGGGCAGGTTTACTACGAGCAGTACTTC. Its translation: CASSLGQVYYEQYF. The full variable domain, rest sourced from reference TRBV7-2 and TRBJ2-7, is GAGVSQSPSNKVTEKGKDVELRCDPISGHTALYWYRQSLGQGLEFLIYFQGNSAPDKSGLPSDRFSAERTGGSVSTLTIQRTQQEDSAVYLCASSLGQVYYEQYFGPGTRLTVT.

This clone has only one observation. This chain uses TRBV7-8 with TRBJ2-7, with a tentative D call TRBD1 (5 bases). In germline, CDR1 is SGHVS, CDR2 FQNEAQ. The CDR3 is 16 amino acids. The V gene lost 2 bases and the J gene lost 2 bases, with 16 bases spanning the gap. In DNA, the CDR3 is TGTGCCAGCAGCTTATATGGGGCGGCAGAGCCCTACGAGCAGTACTTC. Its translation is CASSLYGAAEPYEQYF.

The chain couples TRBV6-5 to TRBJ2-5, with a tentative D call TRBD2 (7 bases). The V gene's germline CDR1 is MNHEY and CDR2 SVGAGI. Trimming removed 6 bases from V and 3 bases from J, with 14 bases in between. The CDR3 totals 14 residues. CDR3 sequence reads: CASRGLGGEETQYF. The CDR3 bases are TGTGCCAGCAGAGGGCTAGGGGGGGAAGAGACCCAGTACTTC.

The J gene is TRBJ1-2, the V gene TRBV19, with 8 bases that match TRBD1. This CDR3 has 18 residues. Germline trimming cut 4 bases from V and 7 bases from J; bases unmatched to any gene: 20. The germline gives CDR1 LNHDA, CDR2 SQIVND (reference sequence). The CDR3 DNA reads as TGTGCCAGTAGTACAGAGGGCCAGGGGGCCTCTGTGATGAGTGGCTACACCTTC. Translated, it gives CASSTEGQGASVMSGYTF.